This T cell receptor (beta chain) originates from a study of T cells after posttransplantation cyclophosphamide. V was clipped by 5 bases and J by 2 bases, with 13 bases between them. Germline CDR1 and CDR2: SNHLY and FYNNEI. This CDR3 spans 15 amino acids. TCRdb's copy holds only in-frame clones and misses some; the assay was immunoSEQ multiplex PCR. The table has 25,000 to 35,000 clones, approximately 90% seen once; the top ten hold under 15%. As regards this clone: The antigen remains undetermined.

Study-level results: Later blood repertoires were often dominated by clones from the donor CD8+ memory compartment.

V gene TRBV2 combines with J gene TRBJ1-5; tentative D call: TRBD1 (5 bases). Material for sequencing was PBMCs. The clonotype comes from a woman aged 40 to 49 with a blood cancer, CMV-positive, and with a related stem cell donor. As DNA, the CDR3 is TGTGCCAGCAGTCCGGACACCGGAGGCAATCAGCCCCAGCATTTT. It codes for CASSPDTGGNQPQHF.